These T cell receptor beta chains were read from a single sample in a study of T cells in Graves' hyperthyroidism and ophthalmopathy. TCRdb used MiXCR to reprocess the multiplex PCR reads, holding one entry per CDR3 protein. The repertoire holds 500,000 to 750,000 distinct CDR3 sequences, with 14% as singletons. Sequencing used blood. These receptors all stem from a woman younger than 35 with Graves' ophthalmopathy. The CDR3 runs from the conserved cysteine through the conserved F or W. A D gene is named only where the DNA matches it firmly. Clone size appears in some rows only: once, few, many, or a class for an expanded clone.

CDR3 DNA	CDR3 protein	D gene	V gene	J gene	clone size
TGTGCCAGCAGCTTTGGACTAGCGGGACAAGAGACCCAGTACTTC	CASSFGLAGQETQYF	TRBD2	TRBV5-8	TRBJ2-5	many
TGTGCCAGCAACTTAGGCTATGGCTACACCTTC	CASNLGYGYTF	.	TRBV6-1	TRBJ1-2	many
TGTGCCAGCTCTTTAACGAGACTAGCGGGAGAAACAGATACGCAGTATTTT	CASSLTRLAGETDTQYF	TRBD2	TRBV11-2	TRBJ2-3	many
TGTGCCAGCAGTGACTCGGGTAGCGGGAACACCGGGGAGCTGTTTTTT	CASSDSGSGNTGELFF	.	TRBV6-4	TRBJ2-2	.
TGTGCCAGCAGCTTAGATGAGGACGCCCGTCCCTACGAGCAGTACTTC	CASSLDEDARPYEQYF	.	TRBV11-2	TRBJ2-7	few
TGTGCCAGCAGCGGCACAGCGGGAGTTAACAATGAGCAGTTCTTC	CASSGTAGVNNEQFF	TRBD2	TRBV5-8	TRBJ2-1	many
TGTGCCTGGAGTGGCCCGGGACAGAATTACGAGCAGTACTTC	CAWSGPGQNYEQYF	TRBD1	TRBV30	TRBJ2-7	.
TGTGCCAGCAGCCCCATGGGAGCGGGGGAGCTGTTTTTT	CASSPMGAGELFF	.	TRBV12-3/TRBV12-4	TRBJ2-2	many
TGTGCCAGCTCACCAGAAGACAGGCCCACAGATACGCAGTATTTT	CASSPEDRPTDTQYF	.	TRBV18	TRBJ2-3	many
TGTGCCTGGAGTGTACACCAAGCGGGGATTACAGATACGCAGTATTTT	CAWSVHQAGITDTQYF	TRBD2	TRBV30	TRBJ2-3	many